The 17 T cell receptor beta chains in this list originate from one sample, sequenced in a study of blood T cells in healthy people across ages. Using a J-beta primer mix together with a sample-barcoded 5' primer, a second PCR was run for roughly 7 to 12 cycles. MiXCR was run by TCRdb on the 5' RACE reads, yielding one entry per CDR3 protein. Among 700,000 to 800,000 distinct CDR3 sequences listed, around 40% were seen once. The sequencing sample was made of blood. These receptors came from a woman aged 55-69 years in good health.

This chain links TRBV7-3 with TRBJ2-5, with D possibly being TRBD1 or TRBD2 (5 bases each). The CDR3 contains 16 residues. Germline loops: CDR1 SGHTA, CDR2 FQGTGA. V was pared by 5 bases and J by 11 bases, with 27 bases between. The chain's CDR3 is CASSQIPGPFGGEQYF. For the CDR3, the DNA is TGTGCCAGCAGCCAAATACCGGGACCCTTTGGGGGTGAGCAGTACTTC.

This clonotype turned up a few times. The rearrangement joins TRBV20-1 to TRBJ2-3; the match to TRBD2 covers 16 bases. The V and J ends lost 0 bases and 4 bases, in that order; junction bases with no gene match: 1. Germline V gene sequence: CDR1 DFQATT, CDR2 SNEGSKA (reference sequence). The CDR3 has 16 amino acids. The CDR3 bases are TGCAGTGCTAGAGAAGGGACTAGCGGGGGGGCAGATACGCAGTATTTT. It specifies CSAREGTSGGADTQYF.

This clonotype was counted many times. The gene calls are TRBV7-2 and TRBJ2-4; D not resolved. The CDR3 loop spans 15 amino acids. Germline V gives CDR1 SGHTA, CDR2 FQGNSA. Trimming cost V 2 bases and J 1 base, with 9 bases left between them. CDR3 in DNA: TGTGCCAGCAGCTTATGGGTGGGGGCCAAAAACATTCAGTACTTC. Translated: CASSLWVGAKNIQYF.

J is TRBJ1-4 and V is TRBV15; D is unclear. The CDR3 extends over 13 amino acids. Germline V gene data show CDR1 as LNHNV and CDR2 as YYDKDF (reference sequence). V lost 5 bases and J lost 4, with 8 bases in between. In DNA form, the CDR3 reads TGTGCCACCAGCCTCAGAAATAATGAAAAACTGTTTTTT. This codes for CATSLRNNEKLFF.

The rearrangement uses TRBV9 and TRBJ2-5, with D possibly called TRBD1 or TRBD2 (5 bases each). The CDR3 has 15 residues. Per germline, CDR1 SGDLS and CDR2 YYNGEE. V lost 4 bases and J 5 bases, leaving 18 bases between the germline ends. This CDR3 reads CASSLRDAARETQYF. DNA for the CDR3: TGTGCCAGCAGCCTACGGGACGCGGCGAGGGAGACCCAGTACTTC.

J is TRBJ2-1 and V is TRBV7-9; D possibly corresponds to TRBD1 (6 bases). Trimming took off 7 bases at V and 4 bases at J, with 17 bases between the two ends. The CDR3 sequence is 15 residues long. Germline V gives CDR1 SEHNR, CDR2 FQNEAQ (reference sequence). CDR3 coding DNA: TGTGCCAGCACCCCAAGGGGGTTCGAATACAATGAGCAGTTCTTC. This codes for CASTPRGFEYNEQFF.

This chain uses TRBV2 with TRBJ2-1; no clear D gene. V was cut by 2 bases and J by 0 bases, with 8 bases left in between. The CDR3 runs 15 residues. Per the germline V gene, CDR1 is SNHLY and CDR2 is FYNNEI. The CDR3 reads CASSEWEVSYNEQFF. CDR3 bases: TGTGCCAGCAGTGAATGGGAAGTCTCCTACAATGAGCAGTTCTTC.

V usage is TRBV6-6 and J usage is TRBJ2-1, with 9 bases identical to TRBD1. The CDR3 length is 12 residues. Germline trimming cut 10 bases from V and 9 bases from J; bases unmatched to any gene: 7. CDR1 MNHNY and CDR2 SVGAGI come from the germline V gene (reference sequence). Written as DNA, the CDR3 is TGTGCCAACAGCCAGACAGGGGGTGAGCAGTTCTTC. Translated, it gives CANSQTGGEQFF.

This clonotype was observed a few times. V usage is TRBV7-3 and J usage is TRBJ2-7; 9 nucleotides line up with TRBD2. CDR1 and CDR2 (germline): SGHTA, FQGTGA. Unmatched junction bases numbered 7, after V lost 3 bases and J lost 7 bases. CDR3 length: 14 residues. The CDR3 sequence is CASSLGTSSHEQYF. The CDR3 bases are TGTGCCAGCAGCTTGGGGACTAGCTCCCATGAGCAGTACTTC.

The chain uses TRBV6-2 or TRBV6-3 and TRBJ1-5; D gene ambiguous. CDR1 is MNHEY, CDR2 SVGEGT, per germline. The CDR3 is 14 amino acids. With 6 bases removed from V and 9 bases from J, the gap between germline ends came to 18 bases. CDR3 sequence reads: CASRLRSGSPPQHF. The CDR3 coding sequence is TGTGCCAGCAGGTTACGATCGGGTAGTCCGCCCCAGCATTTT.

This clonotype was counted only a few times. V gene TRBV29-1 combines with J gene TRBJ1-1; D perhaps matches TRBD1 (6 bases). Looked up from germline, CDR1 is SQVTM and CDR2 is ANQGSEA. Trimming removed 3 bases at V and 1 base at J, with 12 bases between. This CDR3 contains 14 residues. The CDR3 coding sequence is TGCAGCGTTGAGAGGGGGGCGGGGAACACTGAAGCTTTCTTT. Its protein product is CSVERGAGNTEAFF.

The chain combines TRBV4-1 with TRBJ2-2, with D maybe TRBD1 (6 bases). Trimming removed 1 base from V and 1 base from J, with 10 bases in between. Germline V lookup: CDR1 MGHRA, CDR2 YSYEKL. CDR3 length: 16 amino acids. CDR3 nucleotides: TGCGCCAGCAGCCAAGCGGACAGAGGGAACACCGGGGAGCTGTTTTTT. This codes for CASSQADRGNTGELFF.

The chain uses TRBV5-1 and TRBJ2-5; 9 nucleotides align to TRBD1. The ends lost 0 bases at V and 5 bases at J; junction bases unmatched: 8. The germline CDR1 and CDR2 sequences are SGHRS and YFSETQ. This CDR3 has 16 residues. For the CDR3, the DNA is TGCGCCAGCAGCTTGGCGCCGGGACAGGGTCCCGAGACCCAGTACTTC. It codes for CASSLAPGQGPETQYF.

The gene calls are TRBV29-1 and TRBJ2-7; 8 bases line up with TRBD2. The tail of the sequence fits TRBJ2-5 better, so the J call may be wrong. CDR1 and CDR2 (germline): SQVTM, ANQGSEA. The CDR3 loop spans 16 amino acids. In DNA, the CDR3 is TGCAGCGCGACACCCGCGGGACTAGGGGAAGGGGAGACCCAGTACTTC. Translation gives CSATPAGLGEGETQYF.

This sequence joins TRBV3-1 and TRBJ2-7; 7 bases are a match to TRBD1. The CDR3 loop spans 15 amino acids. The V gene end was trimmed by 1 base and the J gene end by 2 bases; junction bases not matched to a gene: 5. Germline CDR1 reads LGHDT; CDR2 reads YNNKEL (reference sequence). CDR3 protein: CASSQATGAPYEQYF. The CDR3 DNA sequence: TGTGCCAGCAGCCAAGCCACAGGGGCCCCCTACGAGCAGTACTTC.

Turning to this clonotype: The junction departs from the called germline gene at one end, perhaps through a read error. The CDR3 region is CATNPGGSSYNGQFF. The DNA for the CDR3 is TGTGCCACCAATCCGGGGGGATCCTCCTACAATGGGCAGTTCTTC. The chain employs TRBV15 and TRBJ2-1; 7 nucleotides agree with TRBD2. The CDR3 loop spans 15 amino acids. Germline V gene lookup returns CDR1 LNHNV and CDR2 YYDKDF (reference sequence).

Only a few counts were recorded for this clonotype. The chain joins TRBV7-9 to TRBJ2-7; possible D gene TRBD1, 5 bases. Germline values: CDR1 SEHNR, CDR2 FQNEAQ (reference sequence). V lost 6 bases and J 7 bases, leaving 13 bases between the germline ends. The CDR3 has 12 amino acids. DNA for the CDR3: TGTGCCAGCAGTTTAAGGGGCAGGGAGCAGTACTTC. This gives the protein CASSLRGREQYF.